Listed below are T cell receptor beta chains from one sample, sequenced in a study of T cell responses to AZD1222 COVID-19 vaccine. TCRdb's table, derived via immunoSEQ multiplex PCR, lists solely in-frame clones and lacks some. Of about 100,000 clones listed, around nine tenths are singletons. The starting material was peripheral blood, obtained on day 0 of AZD1222 vaccination. These TCRs come from an adult in good health. Each CDR3 is given with its conserved first and last residue. The D gene is left open where the match is weak. Some rows mark clone size as missing; the rest say once, few, many or name a class of expanded clone.

NA,TRBJ2-3,TRBD1,TRBV13,CASSDSRTGADTQYF,TGTGCCAGCAGCGACTCGCGGACAGGGGCAGATACGCAGTATTTT
NA,TRBJ2-7,NA,TRBV19,CASSISQGSGEQYF,TGTGCCAGTAGTATAAGTCAGGGGTCTGGCGAGCAGTACTTC
NA,TRBJ1-1,TRBD1,TRBV6-2/TRBV6-3,CASSPRGTVNTEAFF,TGTGCCAGCAGCCCCCGCGGGACAGTGAACACTGAAGCTTTCTTT
NA,TRBJ1-5,NA,TRBV19,CASSIFPGQMYSNQPQHF,TGTGCCAGTAGTATATTCCCCGGACAGATGTATAGCAATCAGCCCCAGCATTTT
NA,TRBJ1-3,TRBD1,TRBV6-5,CASTRDRMSGNTIYF,TGTGCCAGCACCCGGGACAGAATGTCTGGAAACACCATATATTTT
NA,TRBJ2-3,TRBD2,TRBV9,CASSVDGGGEKDTQYF,TGTGCCAGCAGCGTAGATGGCGGGGGGGAGAAAGATACGCAGTATTTT
NA,TRBJ1-2,TRBD1,TRBV27,CASSRQGSYGYTF,TGTGCCAGCAGCAGACAGGGTTCTTACGGCTACACCTTC
NA,TRBJ1-2,TRBD1,TRBV15,CATSRDRASVGYTF,TGTGCCACCAGCAGGGACAGGGCTTCGGTTGGCTACACCTTC
NA,TRBJ2-7,TRBD2,TRBV6-5,CASSYSAGGGLGEQYF,TGTGCCAGCAGTTACTCAGCGGGGGGCGGTTTAGGGGAGCAGTACTTC
NA,TRBJ2-5,NA,TRBV5-1,CASSSRPGWETQYF,TGCGCCAGCAGTTCGAGACCGGGGTGGGAGACCCAGTACTTC
NA,TRBJ1-5,NA,TRBV2,CASRTEMSGNQPQHF,TGTGCCAGCAGGACCGAAATGTCTGGGAATCAGCCCCAGCATTTT
NA,TRBJ1-4,NA,TRBV7-9,CASSLGSGGEKLFF,TGTGCCAGCAGCTTAGGGTCGGGTGGTGAAAAACTGTTTTTT
NA,TRBJ1-1,NA,TRBV6-1,CASSEANLSEAFF,TGTGCCAGCAGTGAAGCTAACCTGTCTGAAGCTTTCTTT
NA,TRBJ2-5,NA,TRBV10-3,CAISEVGETQYF,TGTGCCATCAGTGAAGTGGGGGAGACCCAGTACTTC
NA,TRBJ2-1,NA,TRBV4-3,CASSRQLSSYNEQFF,TGCGCCAGCAGCAGACAACTTAGCTCCTACAATGAGCAGTTCTTC
NA,TRBJ2-1,NA,TRBV11-2,CASSLDRNNEQFF,TGTGCCAGCAGCTTAGACAGGAACAATGAGCAGTTCTTC
NA,TRBJ1-2,NA,TRBV7-9,CASRTGWGGYTF,TGTGCCAGCCGGACGGGGTGGGGTGGCTACACCTTC
NA,TRBJ2-5,NA,TRBV2,CASSEIQETQYF,TGTGCCAGCAGTGAAATTCAAGAGACCCAGTACTTC
once,TRBJ1-5,TRBD1,TRBV5-4,CASSLEGAGQPQHF,TGTGCCAGCAGCTTGGAGGGGGCGGGACAGCCCCAGCATTTT
NA,TRBJ1-2,NA,TRBV2,CASSVRTGYTF,TGTGCCAGCAGTGTACGGACTGGCTACACCTTC
NA,TRBJ1-1,NA,TRBV12-3/TRBV12-4,CASQRGTEAFF,TGTGCCAGTCAGAGGGGCACTGAAGCTTTCTTT
NA,TRBJ2-7,TRBD1,TRBV14,CASSHLGTGGYEQYF,TGTGCCAGCAGCCACCTCGGGACAGGGGGCTACGAGCAGTACTTC
NA,TRBJ1-3,NA,TRBV5-1,CASSHDVNSGNTIYF,TGCGCCAGCAGCCACGACGTCAACTCTGGAAACACCATATATTTT
NA,TRBJ2-2,NA,TRBV19,CASSNTRLGMYTGELFF,TGTGCCAGTAGTAACACCCGCCTCGGGATGTACACCGGGGAGCTGTTTTTT
NA,TRBJ2-7,TRBD1,TRBV2,CASSEGGTDPYEQYF,TGTGCCAGCAGTGAAGGGGGGACAGACCCGTACGAGCAGTACTTC
NA,TRBJ1-2,NA,TRBV27,CASKPGPYYGYTF,TGTGCCAGCAAACCGGGGCCTTACTATGGCTACACCTTC
NA,TRBJ1-5,NA,TRBV5-1,CASSLGTDTPQHF,TGCGCCAGCAGCTTGGGGACAGACACGCCCCAGCATTTT
NA,TRBJ1-1,NA,TRBV5-5,CASSLLVGDNTEAFF,TGTGCCAGCAGCCTGCTGGTAGGGGACAACACTGAAGCTTTCTTT
NA,TRBJ1-1,NA,TRBV7-9,CASSLKLRDSGMNTEAFF,TGTGCCAGCAGCTTGAAGCTCCGGGACTCCGGGATGAACACTGAAGCTTTCTTT
NA,TRBJ2-3,TRBD2,TRBV9,CASSVGGGARGADTQYF,TGTGCCAGCAGCGTAGGCGGGGGGGCCAGGGGCGCAGATACGCAGTATTTT
NA,TRBJ1-6,NA,TRBV9,CASSGPADNSPLHF,TGTGCCAGCAGCGGACCGGCGGATAATTCACCCCTCCACTTT
NA,TRBJ2-3,NA,TRBV18,CASSSLPAGRGTDTQYF,TGTGCCAGCTCATCCCTCCCGGCGGGACGAGGCACAGATACGCAGTATTTT
NA,TRBJ2-7,NA,TRBV5-1,CASSLLGPGHEQYF,TGCGCCAGCAGCTTACTAGGACCGGGCCACGAGCAGTACTTC
NA,TRBJ1-6,NA,TRBV12-3/TRBV12-4,CASSLNRFSPLHF,TGTGCCAGCAGTCTCAACCGTTTTTCACCCCTCCACTTT
NA,TRBJ2-2,NA,TRBV6-2/TRBV6-3,CASSYWETGELFF,TGTGCCAGCAGTTACTGGGAAACCGGGGAGCTGTTTTTT
NA,TRBJ1-5,NA,TRBV19,CASSPPYSNQPQHF,TGTGCCAGTAGTCCCCCATATAGCAATCAGCCCCAGCATTTT
NA,TRBJ2-1,NA,TRBV9,CASSVTGSTDEQFF,TGTGCCAGCAGCGTAACTGGGAGTACGGATGAGCAGTTCTTC
NA,TRBJ2-3,TRBD1,TRBV7-9,CASSTGTGWADTQYF,TGTGCCAGCAGCACCGGGACAGGGTGGGCAGATACGCAGTATTTT
NA,TRBJ1-1,NA,TRBV28,CASSRGWGNTEAFF,TGTGCCAGCAGCCGCGGTTGGGGGAACACTGAAGCTTTCTTT
NA,TRBJ2-7,NA,TRBV29-1,CSVARDKTYEQYF,TGCAGCGTTGCAAGGGACAAGACCTACGAGCAGTACTTC
NA,TRBJ2-3,NA,TRBV24-1,CATSVGWGDTQYF,TGTGCCACCAGTGTAGGGTGGGGAGATACGCAGTATTTT
NA,TRBJ1-3,NA,TRBV11-1,CASSPDGMDTIYF,TGTGCCAGCAGTCCAGACGGGATGGACACCATATATTTT
NA,TRBJ1-5,TRBD1,TRBV2,CASSRGQGGSNQPQHF,TGTGCCAGCAGCCGAGGACAGGGGGGTAGCAATCAGCCCCAGCATTTT
NA,TRBJ1-1,NA,TRBV12-3/TRBV12-4,CASSLIRFEAFF,TGTGCCAGCAGTTTAATACGGTTCGAAGCTTTCTTT
NA,TRBJ2-1,NA,TRBV6-5,CASSPLGGPNEQFF,TGTGCCAGCAGCCCGCTTGGCGGGCCTAATGAGCAGTTCTTC
NA,TRBJ1-3,NA,TRBV19,CASRSQGGGNTIYF,TGTGCCAGTAGGTCACAGGGAGGTGGAAACACCATATATTTT
NA,TRBJ1-1,TRBD1,TRBV7-7,CASSFDRGSLPFF,TGTGCTAGCAGCTTTGACAGGGGCAGTCTGCCTTTCTTT
NA,TRBJ1-5,NA,TRBV2,CASSTDGGNQPQHF,TGTGCCAGCAGTACCGACGGGGGCAATCAGCCCCAGCATTTT
NA,TRBJ1-1,NA,TRBV11-3,CASSLSVNTEAFF,TGTGCCAGCAGCTTATCGGTAAACACTGAAGCTTTCTTT
NA,TRBJ2-3,TRBD2,TRBV6-5,CASSPGLAGGDTQYF,TGTGCCAGCAGTCCCGGACTAGCGGGCGGGGATACGCAGTATTTT
once,TRBJ1-6,TRBD1,TRBV18,CASSPQLDRGRNSPLHF,TGTGCCAGCTCCCCCCAACTAGACAGGGGGCGAAATTCACCCCTCCACTTT
once,TRBJ1-1,NA,TRBV6-5,CASSPNFGEAFF,TGTGCCAGCAGTCCCAATTTTGGTGAAGCTTTCTTT
NA,TRBJ1-1,TRBD1,TRBV9,CASSGQGEGTQAFF,TGTGCCAGCAGCGGCCAGGGGGAAGGGACCCAAGCTTTCTTT